Below, one T cell receptor beta chain is given with its context. The sample originates from a study of cytomegalovirus exposure and HLA in healthy donors. This CDR3 contains 16 residues. V trimming: 3 bases; J trimming: 1 base; junction bases outside the gene matches: 8. CDR1 is SGHNT and CDR2 is YYREEE in the germline V gene (reference sequence). 13 Jbeta primers and 60 Vbeta primers were used for the PCR. Sequencing used immunoSEQ multiplex PCR; TCRdb keeps in-frame clones, though not all of them. The profile shows under 170,000 clones, about 76% of them singletons. Source material: PBMCs. The V and J genes are TRBV5-4 and TRBJ1-1, with TRBD1 matching 8 bases. The sequence was collected from a human donor in good health. This CDR3 reads CASSSGQGKQNTEAFF. The CDR3 DNA reads as TGTGCCAGCAGCTCCGGACAGGGCAAACAGAACACTGAAGCTTTCTTT.